A selection of T cell receptor beta chains follows, all from one sample in a study of early T cells in non-severe SARS-CoV-2 infection. TCRdb fed the 5' RACE reads into MiXCR, producing one record per CDR3 protein. In the table there are fewer than 100,000 distinct CDR3 sequences, approximately 13% of which are singletons. The sequencing sample was made of whole blood. The receptors shown here come from an adult who was a healthcare worker with PCR-confirmed SARS-CoV-2 infection or an uninfected control (not recorded which). The CDR3 runs from the conserved cysteine through the conserved F or W. A D gene is named only where the DNA matches it firmly. Clone size is not always given. Where it is, it says once, few, many or a class for expanded clones.

J | D | size | V | DNA | CDR3
TRBJ1-3 | . | many | TRBV10-2 | TGCGCCAGCAGTGATCAGGGACTCTCTGGAAACACCATATATTTT | CASSDQGLSGNTIYF
TRBJ1-1 | . | many | TRBV28 | TGTGCCAGCACCTTGGCCGGACATGGGAACACTGAAGCTTTCTTT | CASTLAGHGNTEAFF
TRBJ2-7 | . | few | TRBV4-1 | TGCGCCAGCAGCCACCTATCGGCGACGGGCACCTCTCTCGAGCAGTACTTC | CASSHLSATGTSLEQYF
TRBJ2-7 | . | few | TRBV29-1 | TGCAGCGTTGCGCAGGGCGAGCAGTACTTC | CSVAQGEQYF
TRBJ2-3 | TRBD2 | many | TRBV6-6 | TGTGCCAGCAGTCCCTATTTTCGGGGGGGCACAGATACGCAGTATTTT | CASSPYFRGGTDTQYF
TRBJ2-7 | . | few | TRBV29-1 | TGCAGCGTTGTCGTCTCCTCCTACGAGCAGTACTTC | CSVVVSSYEQYF
TRBJ1-1 | . | . | TRBV20-1 | TGCAGTGCGGGGGGTGGCGACACTGAAGCTTTCTTT | CSAGGGDTEAFF
TRBJ2-1 | TRBD2 | many | TRBV2 | TGTGCCAGCAGTGCACTAGCGGGGACCTACAATGAGCAGTTCTTC | CASSALAGTYNEQFF
TRBJ1-1 | . | many | TRBV29-1 | TGCAGCGTTGGGTCAGTTGTGAACACTGAAGCTTTCTTT | CSVGSVVNTEAFF
TRBJ1-5 | . | many | TRBV6-6 | TGTGCCAGCAGTGTCTACAGGGATCAGCCCCAGCATTTT | CASSVYRDQPQHF
TRBJ2-3 | . | few | TRBV6-2/TRBV6-3 | TGTGCCAGCAGTTACGGGTCGCATACGCAGTATTTT | CASSYGSHTQYF
TRBJ2-1 | . | many | TRBV7-9 | TGTGCCAGCAGCTCCCACTTATCGGTGGATAATGAGCAGTTCTTC | CASSSHLSVDNEQFF
TRBJ2-6 | . | many | TRBV21-1 | TGTGCCAGCAGCGCAACTGAAGAAGGCACTGGGGCCAACGTCCTGACTTTC | CASSATEEGTGANVLTF
TRBJ1-1 | TRBD1 | many | TRBV6-2/TRBV6-3 | TGTGCCAGCAGTCCGCTCGGGACAGGGAGAGTTGAAGCTTTCTTT | CASSPLGTGRVEAFF
TRBJ2-1 | . | . | TRBV6-5 | TGTGCCAGCAGTAACGCCCCAGGTTACAATGAGCAGTTCTTC | CASSNAPGYNEQFF
TRBJ1-2 | . | . | TRBV3-2 | TGTGCCAGCAGCCAAGGGAGCACTAACTATGGCTACACCTTC | CASSQGSTNYGYTF
TRBJ1-1 | . | many | TRBV12-3/TRBV12-4 | TGTGCCAGCACCCTGGGAGGCCCCACTGAAGCTTTCTTT | CASTLGGPTEAFF
TRBJ2-5 | . | many | TRBV18 | TGTGCCAGCTCACCAGTCGGCTCACCAGAGACCCAGTACTTC | CASSPVGSPETQYF
TRBJ1-5 | . | . | TRBV20-1 | TGCAGTGCTAAGGGTGGGGAAAAACAGCCCCAGCATTTT | CSAKGGEKQPQHF
TRBJ1-5 | . | . | TRBV19 | TGTGCCAGTAGTATGTTGTCTCAGCCCCAGCATTTT | CASSMLSQPQHF
TRBJ2-7 | . | many | TRBV5-6 | TGTGCCAGCAGCGATTTAAAGCACACCTACGAGCAGTACTTC | CASSDLKHTYEQYF
TRBJ2-7 | . | . | TRBV4-2 | TGTGCCAGCAGCCAAGATCAGGCGCAGTACTTC | CASSQDQAQYF
TRBJ2-3 | TRBD1 | few | TRBV12-3/TRBV12-4 | TGTGCCAGCAGTCCCGGACAGGGTGCTAGCACAGATACGCAGTATTTT | CASSPGQGASTDTQYF
TRBJ2-2 | . | many | TRBV28 | TGTGCCAGCAGTTTGTTCGGGGGAGTCATGAACACCGGGGAGCTGTTTTTT | CASSLFGGVMNTGELFF
TRBJ2-7 | TRBD2 | few | TRBV11-2 | TGTGCCAGCAGCAAGGGGACTAGCGGGGTCTACGAGCAGTACTTC | CASSKGTSGVYEQYF
TRBJ2-2 | . | . | TRBV7-9 | TGTGCCAGCAGCCTTCCTCAACGGGGGTTTCAGGAATCCGCGAACACCGGGGAGCTGTTTTTT | CASSLPQRGFQESANTGELFF
TRBJ2-7 | TRBD1 | many | TRBV19 | TGTGCCAGTAGTGAACCCGGGACAGGTTACGAGCAGTACTTC | CASSEPGTGYEQYF
TRBJ1-3 | TRBD1 | few | TRBV7-9 | TGTGCCAGCAGCTGGACAGGGAACGGAAACACCATATATTTT | CASSWTGNGNTIYF
TRBJ2-3 | . | . | TRBV28 | TGTGCCAGCAGTAGATGGGCCGGGCGGGGAGATACGCAGTATTTT | CASSRWAGRGDTQYF
TRBJ2-3 | TRBD2 | . | TRBV28 | TGTGCCAGCAGTTTTCCGACTAGCGGGGAACACACAGATACGCAGTATTTT | CASSFPTSGEHTDTQYF
TRBJ2-3 | . | many | TRBV18 | TGTGCCAGCTCCCTAATCGAGGGAGCAGATACGCAGTATTTT | CASSLIEGADTQYF
TRBJ2-7 | . | . | TRBV28 | TGTGCCAGCAGTTTAGACCAGACCTCCTACGAGCAGTACTTC | CASSLDQTSYEQYF
TRBJ1-5 | . | many | TRBV20-1 | TGCAGTGCCCCTGACAGACTCCGAGGTCAGCCCCAGCATTTT | CSAPDRLRGQPQHF
TRBJ1-5 | . | many | TRBV25-1 | TGTGCCAGCAGTGGGGGGGGACAACGCAATCAGCCCCAGCATTTT | CASSGGGQRNQPQHF
TRBJ2-2 | . | few | TRBV4-1 | TGCGCCAGCAGCCAAGTTTCGGAGACCGGGGAGCTGTTTTTT | CASSQVSETGELFF
TRBJ2-3 | . | many | TRBV14 | TGTGCCAGCAGCCCTTCAGGGTTTGCATTAGATACGCAGTATTTT | CASSPSGFALDTQYF
TRBJ1-2 | TRBD1 | few | TRBV29-1 | TGCAGCGTAGCCGGACAGGGGTCCTATGGCTACACCTTC | CSVAGQGSYGYTF
TRBJ2-1 | . | many | TRBV18 | TGTGCCAGCTCACCCGGTCCAGGGTATGAGCAGTTCTTC | CASSPGPGYEQFF
TRBJ2-6 | . | . | TRBV5-1 | TGCTCCAGCAGCACTGCGCCGATAGGGAGTACCTCTGGGGCCAACGTCCTGACTTTC | CSSSTAPIGSTSGANVLTF
TRBJ2-1 | TRBD2 | . | TRBV7-8 | TGTGCCAGCAGCCTTAGCGGGGGGGGTCAGTTCTTC | CASSLSGGGQFF
TRBJ2-1 | TRBD2 | . | TRBV6-5 | TGTGCCAGCAGTTACTCCGGACCTAGCGGGGGCACCGGGGAGCAGTTCTTC | CASSYSGPSGGTGEQFF
TRBJ1-4 | . | . | TRBV15 | TGTGCCACCAGCACGCACTCCACAGCTCCTAATGAAAAACTGTTTTTT | CATSTHSTAPNEKLFF
TRBJ2-2 | TRBD1 | many | TRBV6-5 | TGTGCCACCCGACAGGGAGCTGACACCGGGGAGCTGTTTTTT | CATRQGADTGELFF
TRBJ2-4 | TRBD1 | many | TRBV2 | TGTGCCAGCAGCCAGACAGGGGGCGTAAACATTCAGTACTTC | CASSQTGGVNIQYF
TRBJ2-2 | . | . | TRBV19 | TGTGCCAGTATGCGGCAGACCGGGGAGCTGTTTTTT | CASMRQTGELFF
TRBJ2-7 | TRBD1 | . | TRBV6-2/TRBV6-3 | TGTGCCAGCAGCCTAATTCCGGGACAGGGGCCTCACGAGCAGTACTTC | CASSLIPGQGPHEQYF
TRBJ1-1 | . | few | TRBV18 | TGTGCCAGCTCCCGAACACAGGGGAACACTGAAGCTTTCTTT | CASSRTQGNTEAFF
TRBJ1-1 | TRBD1 | few | TRBV7-6 | TGTGCCAGCAGCTCTGGGACAGCGGGGGGCGCACGGGGGGCCTACGCTACTATGAACACTGAAGCTTTCTTT | CASSSGTAGGARGAYATMNTEAFF